The 5 T cell receptor beta chains reported below all come from one sample, sequenced in a study of T cell repertoires in cytomegalovirus infection. What these receptors recognize is not known. TCRdb re-derived calls from the reads in MiXCR, one entry per CDR3 protein. The sample includes about 920,000 distinct CDR3 sequences, roughly 31% of them seen just once. The sequencing used cultured CD8+ T cells from PBMCs, collected from culture after CMV antigen stimulation. The receptor set was obtained from a human donor in good health (CMV status not recorded). Some clones in this sample may be carry-over from other donors' samples.

This chain links TRBV15 with TRBJ1-1; D gene ambiguous. Germline values: CDR1 LNHNV, CDR2 YYDKDF (reference sequence). V lost 1 base and J lost 5, with 5 bases in between. The CDR3 runs 12 residues. CDR3 nucleotide sequence: TGTGCCACCAGCAGAGCGGGTACTGAAGCTTTCTTT. As protein: CATSRAGTEAFF.

Concerning this clonotype itself: At one end, the junction sequence differs from germline, possibly due to a read error. The DNA for the CDR3 is TGTGCCAGCAGCCTACGCCGGGACTATCCTAACAATAAGCAGTTCTTC. Translated, it gives CASSLRRDYPNNKQFF. The chain joins TRBV7-9 to TRBJ2-1; 7 nucleotides match TRBD2. The CDR3 sequence is 16 residues long. Germline CDR1 is SEHNR and CDR2 is FQNEAQ (reference sequence).

The rearrangement uses TRBV6-5 and TRBJ1-5; no clear D. The germline V and J ends were trimmed by 8 bases and 5 bases, with 7 bases remaining between them. The CDR3 length is 11 residues. Germline CDR1 MNHEY, CDR2 SVGAGI. As DNA, the CDR3 is TGTGCCAGCGGTTTAGATCAGCCCCAGCATTTT. Translated: CASGLDQPQHF.

The chain is built from TRBV7-6 and TRBJ2-1; D gene uncertain. The germline CDR1 and CDR2 sequences are SGHVS and FNYEAQ. V dropped 3 bases and J dropped 9 bases, with 15 bases sitting between them. The CDR3 is made up of 14 amino acids. The CDR3 protein is CASSFSKPLTEQFF. CDR3 nucleotides: TGTGCCAGCAGCTTTTCTAAGCCTTTAACTGAGCAGTTCTTC.

With respect to this clonotype: No conserved phenylalanine or tryptophan ends this CDR3, so it is likely a read error. The chain is built from TRBV28 and TRBJ1-6; D might be TRBD1 (5 bases). This CDR3 contains 13 residues. V was trimmed by 5 bases and J by 9 bases, leaving 11 bases between them. Germline assignment: CDR1 MDHEN and CDR2 SYDVKM. The CDR3: CASSDVRGSPLHY. The CDR3 bases are TGTGCCAGCAGTGACGTAAGGGGTTCACCCCTCCACTAT.